This entry lists 29 T cell receptor beta chains sequenced from one sample in a study of T cell responses to AZD1222 COVID-19 vaccine. TCRdb's table, derived via immunoSEQ multiplex PCR, lists solely in-frame clones and lacks some. The data contain under 200,000 clones, 85% to 90% of them seen just once; the ten biggest clones take up 25% to 30%. The material was peripheral blood, obtained 28 days after the second AZD1222 dose. These receptors were obtained from an adult who received the AZD1222 COVID-19 vaccine.

DNA for the CDR3: TGCGCCAGCAGCCAAGATCCAGCGGGAGGGGCTGGGGCCAACGTCCTGACTTTC. It specifies CASSQDPAGGAGANVLTF. The J gene is TRBJ2-6, the V gene TRBV4-3, with 10 bases lining up with TRBD2. This CDR3 has 18 residues. Trimming took 0 bases from V and 2 from J; bases not matched to a gene: 4. Germline CDR1 is LGHNA and CDR2 is YSLEER.

The V call is TRBV6-1, the J call TRBJ2-7, with TRBD2 as a possible D gene (7 bases). The V gene lost 4 bases and the J gene lost 1 base, with 17 bases spanning the gap. Germline values: CDR1 MNHNS, CDR2 SASEGT. This CDR3 spans 16 amino acids. CDR3 nucleotide sequence: TGTGCCAGCAGTGCCTCGGGGGGCTCGAATTCCTACGAGCAGTACTTC. Its protein is CASSASGGSNSYEQYF.

The CDR3 here is CASTLQGGLSNQPQHF. CDR3 coding DNA: TGTGCCAGTACCTTACAGGGAGGATTGAGCAATCAGCCCCAGCATTTT. V and J are TRBV19 and TRBJ1-5; D possibly corresponds to TRBD1 (6 bases). The germline V gene has CDR1 LNHDA and CDR2 SQIVND (reference sequence). Trimming left V 7 bases short and J 1 base short, with 17 bases between. This CDR3 is 16 amino acids long.

There are a few counts of this clone. Written as DNA, the CDR3 is TGTGCCAGCAGCTTAGGTCAGAGATACTACGAGCAGTACTTC. Its translation is CASSLGQRYYEQYF. The chain joins TRBV5-8 to TRBJ2-7; D ambiguous. CDR1 is SGHTS, CDR2 YDEGEE, per germline. The CDR3 consists of 14 residues. The V and J ends lost 2 bases and 3 bases respectively, with 12 bases between them.

The chain uses TRBV30 and TRBJ1-5, with 7 bases that match TRBD1. Germline values: CDR1 GTSNPN, CDR2 SVGIG (reference sequence). V dropped 2 bases and J dropped 3; count of bases not matched to a gene: 10. The length of the CDR3 is 16 residues. Here the CDR3 reads CAWSRGPTGVNQPQHF. The CDR3 nucleotides are TGTGCCTGGAGTCGAGGCCCTACAGGGGTCAATCAGCCCCAGCATTTT. The whole variable domain, remainder taken from reference TRBV30 and TRBJ1-5, is SQTIHQWPATLVQPVGSPLSLECTVEGTSNPNLYWYRQAAGRGLQLLFYSVGIGQISSEVPQNLSASRPQDRQFILSSKKLLLSDSGFYLCAWSRGPTGVNQPQHFGDGTRLSIL.

This clone was counted only a few times. An end of the junction does not agree with germline; a read error may underlie this. V gene TRBV4-2 combines with J gene TRBJ1-6, with D possibly TRBD1 on 5 matching bases. CDR3 length: 16 residues. Germline CDR1 is LGHNA and CDR2 is YNFKEQ. The CDR3 loop is CASTQAGGAPNSPLHF. CDR3 coding DNA: TGTGCCAGCACCCAAGCTGGAGGGGCCCCAAATTCACCCCTCCACTTT.

The rearrangement uses TRBV12-5 and TRBJ1-1, with a possible D match to TRBD1 (5 bases). The germline V gene has CDR1 LGHNT and CDR2 FRNRAP. V was pared by 4 bases and J by 3 bases, with 12 bases between. This CDR3 spans 14 amino acids. The CDR3 here is CASGWGLRDTEAFF. The DNA for the CDR3 is TGTGCTAGTGGTTGGGGACTCCGGGACACTGAAGCTTTCTTT.

This chain connects TRBV9 to TRBJ1-1; 10 bases map to TRBD1. Germline V gene data show CDR1 as SGDLS and CDR2 as YYNGEE. This CDR3 spans 15 amino acids. Trimming cost V 5 bases and J 5 bases; bases outside gene matches: 9. The CDR3, as DNA: TGTGCCAGCAGTGACGGGGACAGGGGCGGAACTGAAGCTTTCTTT. It is translated as CASSDGDRGGTEAFF.

In this sample, this clone turned up once. V is TRBV4-2 and J is TRBJ1-2; no reliable D call. The germline gives CDR1 LGHNA, CDR2 YNFKEQ. V was pared by 0 bases and J by 1 base, with 6 bases between. The CDR3 has 14 residues. The CDR3 DNA follows: TGTGCCAGCAGCCAAGAGGGCGGTAACTATGGCTACACCTTC. Translating gives CASSQEGGNYGYTF.

The genes are TRBV4-1 and TRBJ1-2; 9 bases match TRBD1. The CDR3 has 13 residues. The V gene's germline CDR1 is MGHRA and CDR2 YSYEKL. J was trimmed by 6 bases and V by 5 bases; bases with no gene match: 4. CDR3 sequence: CASSYRDRDGYTF. The CDR3 region has the DNA TGCGCCAGCAGCTACCGGGACAGGGATGGCTACACCTTC.

V gene TRBV28 combines with J gene TRBJ2-5; 7 bases map to TRBD1. Germline V gene lookup returns CDR1 MDHEN and CDR2 SYDVKM. Unmatched junction bases numbered 6, after V lost 4 bases and J lost 1 base. This CDR3 comprises 15 residues. CDR3 in DNA: TGTGCCAGCAGTTCTTATCGACAGGGCCAAGAGACCCAGTACTTC. Encoded protein: CASSSYRQGQETQYF.

The J gene is TRBJ2-3, the V gene TRBV4-3; D is unresolved. Germline V CDR1 and CDR2: LGHNA, YSLEER. Deletions cut 1 base from V and 6 bases from J, with 8 bases between. This CDR3 region has 13 residues. The CDR3 coding sequence is TGCGCCAGCAGCCAAGGTCCCCGGGATACGCAGTATTTT. As protein: CASSQGPRDTQYF.

This clone is a singleton in its sample. The chain carries TRBV27 and TRBJ2-1; TRBD1 agrees at 11 bases. CDR3 length: 15 amino acids. Unmatched junction bases numbered 7, after V lost 6 bases and J lost 6 bases. Per germline, CDR1 MNHEY and CDR2 SMNVEV (reference sequence). The CDR3 spells CASSLGTGGGNEQFF. For the CDR3, the DNA is TGTGCCAGCAGCCTAGGGACAGGGGGGGGCAATGAGCAGTTCTTC.

V gene TRBV28 combines with J gene TRBJ2-7, with 13 bases that match TRBD2. The V gene end was trimmed by 6 bases and the J gene end by 5 bases; junction bases not matched to a gene: 16. The germline gives CDR1 MDHEN, CDR2 SYDVKM. This CDR3 is built from 18 residues. The CDR3 protein is CASSPRLLAGGLGNEQYF. CDR3 in DNA: TGTGCCAGCAGCCCCCGTCTACTAGCGGGAGGGTTGGGCAACGAGCAGTACTTC.

Only a few counts were recorded for this clone. The chain has TRBV5-4 and TRBJ1-2; TRBD1 agrees at 10 bases. V gave up 6 bases and J gave up 8 bases; unmatched junction bases: 10. Germline CDR1 is SGHNT and CDR2 is YYREEE (reference sequence). The length of the CDR3 is 14 residues. The CDR3 here is CASTGRQGAWGYTF. The CDR3 bases are TGTGCCAGCACCGGTAGACAGGGGGCTTGGGGCTACACCTTC.

The chain is built from TRBV19 and TRBJ2-7; D unclear. V lost 5 bases and J 2 bases, leaving 13 bases between the germline ends. Germline V lookup: CDR1 LNHDA, CDR2 SQIVND (reference sequence). CDR3 length: 14 residues. CDR3 region: CASSGFDGAYEQYF. In DNA, the CDR3 is TGTGCCAGTAGTGGGTTCGACGGAGCCTACGAGCAGTACTTC.

CDR3 sequence (DNA): TGCGCCAGCAGCCTATCTCTCGGGGACAGCTCCTACGAGCAGTACTTC. Protein: CASSLSLGDSSYEQYF. The chain uses TRBV4-3 and TRBJ2-7; 7 nucleotides match TRBD1. The CDR3 totals 16 residues. V lost 4 bases to trimming and J lost 0 bases; unmatched junction nucleotides: 9. Germline V CDR1 and CDR2: LGHNA, YSLEER.

The CDR3 here is CASSLGRAGSDTQYF. The CDR3 DNA follows: TGTGCCAGCAGTTTGGGGCGAGCGGGGTCAGATACGCAGTATTTT. The rearrangement links TRBV28 to TRBJ2-3, with 7 bases aligning to TRBD2. Germline V gene lookup returns CDR1 MDHEN and CDR2 SYDVKM. CDR3 size: 15 residues. Trimming removed 3 bases from V and 4 bases from J; junction bases left unmatched: 7.

The chain links TRBV3-1 (or the pseudogene TRBV3-2) to TRBJ2-3; TRBD2 might be the D (5 bases). This CDR3 region has 18 residues. V lost 0 bases and J 1 base, leaving 17 bases between the germline ends. Germline V CDR1 and CDR2: LGHDT, YNNKEL (reference sequence). The CDR3 DNA follows: TGTGCCAGCAGCCAAGATTTTGGTCTAGCCTCGTGCACAGATACGCAGTATTTT. This codes for CASSQDFGLASCTDTQYF.

J is TRBJ1-6 and V is TRBV30, with a weak D call TRBD1 (5 bases). This CDR3 contains 14 residues. Per the germline V gene, CDR1 is GTSNPN and CDR2 is SVGIG (reference sequence). V gave up 3 bases and J gave up 3 bases, with 9 bases separating them. CDR3 residues: CAWRNGGYNSPLHF. The CDR3, as DNA: TGTGCCTGGAGGAACGGGGGCTATAATTCACCCCTCCACTTT.

This clone was seen once. The gene calls are TRBV4-3 and TRBJ2-1; 9 bases are shared with TRBD2. After removal of 0 bases from V and 0 bases from J, the junction contained 3 bases not matched to a gene. Germline assignment: CDR1 LGHNA and CDR2 YSLEER. This CDR3 has 17 residues. The DNA of the CDR3 is TGCGCCAGCAGCCAAGATGGAGCGGGAGGCTCCTACAATGAGCAGTTCTTC. It yields the protein CASSQDGAGGSYNEQFF.

This clone showed up just once. The chain combines TRBV13 with TRBJ2-7; 8 bases are a match to TRBD1. Unmatched junction bases numbered 8, after V lost 10 bases and J lost 3 bases. CDR1 and CDR2 from the germline V gene are PRHDT and FYEKMQ (reference sequence). The CDR3 length is 13 residues. The CDR3 spells CATARQGNYEQYF. The DNA for the CDR3 is TGTGCCACCGCCCGACAGGGGAACTACGAGCAGTACTTC.

The V and J genes are TRBV3-1 (or the pseudogene TRBV3-2) and TRBJ2-1, with no clear D. Germline loops: CDR1 LGHDT, CDR2 YNNKEL (reference sequence). CDR3 length: 15 residues. V was cut by 0 bases and J by 8 bases, with 14 bases left in between. The CDR3 here is CASSQEPASRDEQFF. The CDR3 region has the DNA TGTGCCAGCAGCCAAGAACCAGCGTCTAGGGATGAGCAGTTCTTC.

The chain has TRBV24-1 and TRBJ2-3; weak D call: TRBD1 (6 bases). The CDR3 runs 16 residues. Per germline, CDR1 KGHDR and CDR2 SFDVKD. Trimming took 3 bases from V and 3 from J, leaving 15 bases between them. The CDR3: CATSDPQDRPTDTQYF. CDR3 coding DNA: TGTGCCACCAGTGATCCACAGGACAGACCAACAGATACGCAGTATTTT.

J is TRBJ2-5 and V is TRBV28, with 9 bases identical to TRBD1. The V gene end was trimmed by 6 bases and the J gene end by 7 bases; junction bases not matched to a gene: 9. This CDR3 spans 14 amino acids. Germline CDR1 and CDR2: MDHEN and SYDVKM. The CDR3 protein is CASRLDRGLRTQYF. The DNA of the CDR3 is TGTGCCAGCAGATTGGACAGGGGCTTACGGACCCAGTACTTC.

The rearrangement joins TRBV9 to TRBJ1-2; D perhaps matches TRBD1 (6 bases). This CDR3 region has 14 residues. V was shortened by 1 base and J by 7 bases, with 14 bases between the two germline ends. CDR1 SGDLS and CDR2 YYNGEE come from the germline V gene. CDR3 in amino acids: CASSVYEQGGGYTF. Written as DNA, the CDR3 is TGTGCCAGCAGCGTATACGAACAGGGCGGTGGCTACACCTTC.

The chain links TRBV10-3 to TRBJ2-4; TRBD1 might be the D (6 bases). CDR3 length equals 13 residues. Per germline, CDR1 ENHRY and CDR2 SYGVKD. The ends were cut back, 3 bases at V and 8 bases at J, with 11 bases in the middle. The CDR3 coding sequence is TGTGCCATCAGTGACGGGGACAACGACATTCAGTACTTC. Its translation: CAISDGDNDIQYF.

This clone was seen only a few times. The chain employs TRBV7-9 and TRBJ1-2; maybe TRBD1 (5 bases). Per germline, CDR1 SEHNR and CDR2 FQNEAQ (reference sequence). V lost 1 base, J lost 6 bases, and 12 bases lay in between. The CDR3 runs 14 residues. The CDR3 DNA follows: TGTGCCAGCAGCTTAGAAGGGGCAGGGCATGGCTACACCTTC. Amino acids: CASSLEGAGHGYTF.

The chain has TRBV28 and TRBJ1-5, with D possibly being TRBD1 (6 bases). Trimming cost V 2 bases and J 5 bases, with 13 bases left between them. CDR3 size: 15 residues. Germline CDR1 is MDHEN and CDR2 is SYDVKM. The CDR3 region has the DNA TGTGCCAGCAGTTTAGCGGGGGGGGCGCATCAGCCCCAGCATTTT. Translated: CASSLAGGAHQPQHF.